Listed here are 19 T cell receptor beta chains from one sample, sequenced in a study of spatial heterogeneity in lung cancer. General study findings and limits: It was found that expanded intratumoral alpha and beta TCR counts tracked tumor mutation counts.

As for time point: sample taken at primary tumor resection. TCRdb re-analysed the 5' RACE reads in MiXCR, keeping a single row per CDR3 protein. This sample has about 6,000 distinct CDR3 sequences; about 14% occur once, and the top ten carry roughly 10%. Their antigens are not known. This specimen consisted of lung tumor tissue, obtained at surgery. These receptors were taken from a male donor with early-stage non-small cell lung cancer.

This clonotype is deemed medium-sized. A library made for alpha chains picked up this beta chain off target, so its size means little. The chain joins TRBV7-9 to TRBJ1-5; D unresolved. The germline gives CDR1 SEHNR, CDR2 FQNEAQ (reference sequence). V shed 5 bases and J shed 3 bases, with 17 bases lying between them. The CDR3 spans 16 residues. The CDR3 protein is CASSADTMTYNQPQHF. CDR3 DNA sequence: TGTGCCAGCAGCGCCGACACGATGACATACAATCAGCCCCAGCATTTT.

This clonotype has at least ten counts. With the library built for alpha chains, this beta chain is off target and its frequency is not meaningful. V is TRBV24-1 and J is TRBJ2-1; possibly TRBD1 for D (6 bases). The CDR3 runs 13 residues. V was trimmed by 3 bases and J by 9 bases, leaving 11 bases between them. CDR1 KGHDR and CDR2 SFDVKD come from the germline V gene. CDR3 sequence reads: CATSDAPGVEQFF. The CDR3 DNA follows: TGTGCCACCAGTGATGCCCCAGGGGTTGAGCAGTTCTTC.

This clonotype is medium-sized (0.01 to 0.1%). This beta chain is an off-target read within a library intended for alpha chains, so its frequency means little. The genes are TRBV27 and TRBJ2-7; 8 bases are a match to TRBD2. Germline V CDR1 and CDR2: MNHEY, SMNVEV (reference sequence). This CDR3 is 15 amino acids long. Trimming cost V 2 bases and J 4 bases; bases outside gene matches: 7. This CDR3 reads CASSLMSGRVYEQYF. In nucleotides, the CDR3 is TGTGCCAGCAGTTTAATGAGCGGGAGAGTTTACGAGCAGTACTTC.

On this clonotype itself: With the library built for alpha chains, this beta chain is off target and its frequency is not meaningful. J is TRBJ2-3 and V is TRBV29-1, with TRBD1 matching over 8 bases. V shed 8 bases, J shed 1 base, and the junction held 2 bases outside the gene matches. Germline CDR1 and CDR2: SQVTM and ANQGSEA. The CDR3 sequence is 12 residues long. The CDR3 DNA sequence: TGCAGCTTGGGACAGGGCACAGATACGCAGTATTTT. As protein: CSLGQGTDTQYF.

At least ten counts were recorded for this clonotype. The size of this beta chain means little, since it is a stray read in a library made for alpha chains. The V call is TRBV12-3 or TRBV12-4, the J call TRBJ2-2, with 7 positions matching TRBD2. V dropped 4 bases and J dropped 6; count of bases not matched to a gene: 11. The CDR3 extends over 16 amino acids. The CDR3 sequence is CASSSPGLGGAGELFF. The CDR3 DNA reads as TGTGCCAGCAGTTCACCGGGACTGGGAGGGGCCGGGGAGCTGTTTTTT.

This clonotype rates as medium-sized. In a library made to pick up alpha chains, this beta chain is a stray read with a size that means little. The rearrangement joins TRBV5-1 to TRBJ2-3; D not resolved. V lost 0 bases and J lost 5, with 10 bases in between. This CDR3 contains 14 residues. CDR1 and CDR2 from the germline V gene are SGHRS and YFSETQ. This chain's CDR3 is CASSLEEPRDTQYF. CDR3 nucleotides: TGCGCCAGCAGCTTGGAGGAGCCCCGAGATACGCAGTATTTT.

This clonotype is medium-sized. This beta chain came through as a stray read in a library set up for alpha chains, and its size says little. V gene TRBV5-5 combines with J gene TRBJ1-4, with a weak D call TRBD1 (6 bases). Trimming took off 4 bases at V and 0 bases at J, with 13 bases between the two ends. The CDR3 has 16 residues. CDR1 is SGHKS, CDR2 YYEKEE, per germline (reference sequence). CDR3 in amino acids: CASSRVQGSTNEKLFF. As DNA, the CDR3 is TGTGCCAGCAGCCGGGTACAGGGATCAACTAATGAAAAACTGTTTTTT.

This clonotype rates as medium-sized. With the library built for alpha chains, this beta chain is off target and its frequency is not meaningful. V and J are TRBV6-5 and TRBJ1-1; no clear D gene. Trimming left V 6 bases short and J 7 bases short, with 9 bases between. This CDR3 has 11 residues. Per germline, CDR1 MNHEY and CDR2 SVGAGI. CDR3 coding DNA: TGTGCCAGCAGAGGCAGCTTTGAAGCTTTCTTT. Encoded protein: CASRGSFEAFF.

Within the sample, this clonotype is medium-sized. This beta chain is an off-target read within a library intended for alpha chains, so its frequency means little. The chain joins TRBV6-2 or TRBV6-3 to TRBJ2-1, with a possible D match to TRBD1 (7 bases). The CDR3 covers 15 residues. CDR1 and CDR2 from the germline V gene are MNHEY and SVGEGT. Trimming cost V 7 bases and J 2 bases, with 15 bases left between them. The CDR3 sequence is CASTPGGYPYNEQFF. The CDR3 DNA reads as TGTGCCAGCACCCCAGGGGGGTACCCCTACAATGAGCAGTTCTTC.

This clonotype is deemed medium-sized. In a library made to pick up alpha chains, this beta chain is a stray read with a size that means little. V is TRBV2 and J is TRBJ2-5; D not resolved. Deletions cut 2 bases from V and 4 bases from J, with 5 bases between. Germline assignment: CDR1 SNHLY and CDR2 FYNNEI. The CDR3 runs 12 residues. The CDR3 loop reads CASSELTETQYF. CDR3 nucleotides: TGTGCCAGCAGTGAATTAACAGAGACCCAGTACTTC.

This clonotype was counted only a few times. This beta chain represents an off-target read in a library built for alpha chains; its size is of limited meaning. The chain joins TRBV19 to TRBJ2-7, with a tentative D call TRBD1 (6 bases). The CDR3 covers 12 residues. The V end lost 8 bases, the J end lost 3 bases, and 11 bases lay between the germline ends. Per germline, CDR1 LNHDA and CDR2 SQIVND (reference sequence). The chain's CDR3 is CASQDSRYEQYF. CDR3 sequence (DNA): TGTGCCAGTCAGGACAGCCGCTACGAGCAGTACTTC. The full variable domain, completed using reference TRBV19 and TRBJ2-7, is DGGITQSPKYLFRKEGQNVTLSCEQNLNHDAMYWYRQDPGQGLRLIYYSQIVNDFQKGDIAEGYSVSREKKESFPLTVTSAQKNPTAFYLCASQDSRYEQYFGPGTRLTVT.

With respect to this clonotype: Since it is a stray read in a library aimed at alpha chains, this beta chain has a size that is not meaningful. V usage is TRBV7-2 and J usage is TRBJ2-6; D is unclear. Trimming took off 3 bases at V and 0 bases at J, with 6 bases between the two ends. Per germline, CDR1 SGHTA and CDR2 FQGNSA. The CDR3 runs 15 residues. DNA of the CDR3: TGTGCCAGCAGCTTTGAGAGCTCTGGGGCCAACGTCCTGACTTTC. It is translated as CASSFESSGANVLTF.

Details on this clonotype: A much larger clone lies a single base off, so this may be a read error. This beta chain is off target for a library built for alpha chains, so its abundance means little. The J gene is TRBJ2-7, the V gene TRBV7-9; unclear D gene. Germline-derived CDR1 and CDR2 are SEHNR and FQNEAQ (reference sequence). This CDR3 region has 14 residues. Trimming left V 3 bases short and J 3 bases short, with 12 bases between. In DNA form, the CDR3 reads TGTGCCAGCAGCTTGCAAGGTCGCGTCTACGAGCAGTACTTC. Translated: CASSLQGRVYEQYF.

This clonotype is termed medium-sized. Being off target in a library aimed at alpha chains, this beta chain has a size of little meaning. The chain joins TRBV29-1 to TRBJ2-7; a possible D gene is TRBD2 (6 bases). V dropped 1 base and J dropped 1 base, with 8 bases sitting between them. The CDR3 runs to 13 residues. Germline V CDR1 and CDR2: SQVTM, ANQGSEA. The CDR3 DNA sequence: TGCAGCGTTGAAGTGGACTATTCCTACGAGCAGTACTTC. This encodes CSVEVDYSYEQYF.

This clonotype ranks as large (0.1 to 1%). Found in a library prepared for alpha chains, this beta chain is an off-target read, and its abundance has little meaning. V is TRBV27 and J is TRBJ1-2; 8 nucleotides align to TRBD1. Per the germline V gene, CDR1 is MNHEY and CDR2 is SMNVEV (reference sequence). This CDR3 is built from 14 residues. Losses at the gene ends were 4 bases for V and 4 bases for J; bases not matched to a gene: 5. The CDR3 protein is CASSSGQGLYGYTF. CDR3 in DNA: TGTGCCAGCAGTTCAGGACAGGGCCTCTATGGCTACACCTTC.

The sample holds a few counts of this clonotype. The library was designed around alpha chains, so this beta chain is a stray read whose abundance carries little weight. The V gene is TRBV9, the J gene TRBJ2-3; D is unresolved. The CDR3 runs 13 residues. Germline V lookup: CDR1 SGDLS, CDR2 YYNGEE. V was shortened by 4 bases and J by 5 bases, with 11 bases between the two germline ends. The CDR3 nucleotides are TGTGCCAGCAGCCCTCGTGCTGGAGATACGCAGTATTTT. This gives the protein CASSPRAGDTQYF.

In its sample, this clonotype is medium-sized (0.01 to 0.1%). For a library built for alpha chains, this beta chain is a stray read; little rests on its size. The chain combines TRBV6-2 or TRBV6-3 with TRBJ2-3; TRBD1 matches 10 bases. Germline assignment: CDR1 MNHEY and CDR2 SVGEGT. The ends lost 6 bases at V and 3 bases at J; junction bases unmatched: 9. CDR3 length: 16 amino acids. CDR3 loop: CASSSGTGDWTDTQYF. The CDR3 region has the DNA TGTGCCAGCAGCTCCGGGACAGGGGATTGGACAGATACGCAGTATTTT.

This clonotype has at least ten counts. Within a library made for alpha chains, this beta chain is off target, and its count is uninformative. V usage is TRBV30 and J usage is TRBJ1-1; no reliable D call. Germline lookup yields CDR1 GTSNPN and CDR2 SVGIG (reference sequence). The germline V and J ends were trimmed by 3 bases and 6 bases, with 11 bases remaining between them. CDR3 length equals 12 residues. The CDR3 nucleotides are TGTGCCTGGAGACATTTCACGGCTGAAGCTTTCTTT. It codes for CAWRHFTAEAFF.

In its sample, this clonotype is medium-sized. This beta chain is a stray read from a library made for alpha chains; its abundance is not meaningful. The CDR3 here is CASSPLASTEAFF. The CDR3 DNA is TGTGCCAGCAGTCCGCTAGCGTCCACTGAAGCTTTCTTT. The rearrangement joins TRBV6-2 or TRBV6-3 to TRBJ1-1, with D unclear. CDR3 size: 13 residues. Germline-derived CDR1 and CDR2 are MNHEY and SVGEGT. Trimming left V 5 bases short and J 4 bases short, with 11 bases between.